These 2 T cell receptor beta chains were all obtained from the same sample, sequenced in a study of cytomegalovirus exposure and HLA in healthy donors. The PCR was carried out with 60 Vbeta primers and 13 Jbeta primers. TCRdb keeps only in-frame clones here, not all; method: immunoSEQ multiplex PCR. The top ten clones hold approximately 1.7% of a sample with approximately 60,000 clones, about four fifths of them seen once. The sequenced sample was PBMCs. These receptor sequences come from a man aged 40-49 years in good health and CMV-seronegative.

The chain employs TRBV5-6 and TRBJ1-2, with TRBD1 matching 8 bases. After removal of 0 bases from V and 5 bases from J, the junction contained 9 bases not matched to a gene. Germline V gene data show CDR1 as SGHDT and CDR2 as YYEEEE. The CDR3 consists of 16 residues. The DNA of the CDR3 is TGTGCCAGCAGCTTGGACCCCGACAGGGGAGGATATGGCTACACCTTC. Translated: CASSLDPDRGGYGYTF.

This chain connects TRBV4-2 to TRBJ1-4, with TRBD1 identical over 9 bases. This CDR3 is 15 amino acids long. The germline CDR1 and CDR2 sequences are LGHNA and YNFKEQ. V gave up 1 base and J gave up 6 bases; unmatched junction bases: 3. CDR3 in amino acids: CASSQVGDRDEKLFF. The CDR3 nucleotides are TGTGCCAGCAGCCAAGTTGGGGACAGGGATGAAAAACTGTTTTTT.